This T cell receptor (beta chain) was profiled in a study of blood T cell repertoires in COVID-19. About the research overall: T cells, B-cell-depleted T cells, or PBMCs supplied cDNA or gDNA.

In this sample, this clone turned up a few times. How the authors handled the data: Estimates of nucleated cell counts were drawn from the amplification of reference gene primers. Here immunoSEQ multiplex PCR was the method, and the copy in TCRdb shows in-frame clones only, minus some. Clonal size and the V and J genes are those of that table, whereas D and trimming came from the DNA. Counted here are about 220,000 clones, around 82% occurring once; the ten biggest clones make up about 3.8%. Sequencing input: peripheral blood. The sequence came from a woman of 80 years or more with acute or convalescent COVID-19.

Here the CDR3 reads CASTAMEKANYGYTF. In DNA form, the CDR3 reads TGTGCCAGTACCGCCATGGAGAAAGCTAACTATGGCTACACCTTC. The V call is TRBV19, the J call TRBJ1-2; D gene ambiguous. Trimming left V 7 bases short and J 0 bases short, with 15 bases between. CDR3 length equals 15 residues. The germline V gene has CDR1 LNHDA and CDR2 SQIVND (reference sequence).